The source of this T cell receptor beta chain is a study of blood T cell repertoires in COVID-19. Study overall: The origin of the acute and convalescent COVID-19 samples was the United States, Italy and Spain. Sample material is recorded as cDNA or gDNA derived from T cells, B-cell-depleted T cells, or PBMCs.

Study processing details: From reference gene primer amplification, estimates of nucleated cell counts were derived. Only in-frame clones appear in the TCRdb table, and some are missing; sequencing was by immunoSEQ multiplex PCR. Clonal size and the V and J genes are those of that table, whereas D and trimming came from the DNA. The table shows about 300,000 clones, with around 87% occurring only once. Germline assignment: CDR1 WSHSY and CDR2 SAAADI. Trimming left V 2 bases short and J 2 bases short, with 6 bases between. CDR3 length: 13 amino acids. The sequenced sample was peripheral blood. The origin of this receptor is a man between 65 and 85 years old with acute or convalescent COVID-19. The chain links TRBV10-2 to TRBJ1-2; no clear D gene. The CDR3 spells CASSEGGNYGYTF. For the CDR3, the DNA is TGCGCCAGCAGTGAGGGAGGAAACTATGGCTACACCTTC.